Listed here are 20 T cell receptor beta chains from one sample, sequenced in a study of CD8+ T cells in alopecia areata. Treatment indicated: oral pan-JAK inhibitor, 5-10 mg twice daily. The authors extracted RNA and reverse transcribed it into cDNA as the sequencing template. Libraries were prepared by immunoSEQ multiplex PCR; TCRdb keeps only in-frame clonotypes and omits some of them. Here the sample spans about 140,000 clones, around 87% being singletons. Specimen: CD8+ T cells sorted from blood, collected at week 4, from a patient treated with tofacitinib. The source is a human donor with alopecia areata.

V is TRBV27 and J is TRBJ2-2; D not certain. V lost 3 bases and J lost 1, with 6 bases in between. The germline CDR1 and CDR2 sequences are MNHEY and SMNVEV (reference sequence). This CDR3 has 14 amino acids. CDR3 region: CASSLGWNTGELFF. DNA for the CDR3: TGTGCCAGCAGTTTGGGGTGGAACACCGGGGAGCTGTTTTTT.

The chain has TRBV2 and TRBJ2-3, with TRBD1 matching 7 bases. The CDR3 runs 16 residues. Germline-derived CDR1 and CDR2 are SNHLY and FYNNEI. Germline trimming cut 4 bases from V and 6 bases from J; bases unmatched to any gene: 13. The CDR3 loop is CASSAYGTASEDTQYF. In DNA form, the CDR3 reads TGTGCCAGCAGTGCCTACGGGACAGCAAGTGAGGATACGCAGTATTTT.

V is TRBV5-1 and J is TRBJ2-3; D perhaps matches TRBD2 (6 bases). V lost 1 base and J 0 bases, leaving 9 bases between the germline ends. The CDR3 contains 15 residues. The germline V gene encodes CDR1 SGHRS and CDR2 YFSETQ. The CDR3 DNA reads TGCGCCAGCAGCTTGTATGGGACTAGCACAGATACGCAGTATTTT. This codes for CASSLYGTSTDTQYF. Looking up the rest from reference TRBV5-1 and TRBJ2-3 gives the full variable domain: KAGVTQTPRYLIKTRGQQVTLSCSPISGHRSVSWYQQTPGQGLQFLFEYFSETQRNKGNFPGRFSGRQFSNSRSEMNVSTLELGDSALYLCASSLYGTSTDTQYFGPGTRLTVL.

This clone was seen once. The V call is TRBV11-1, the J call TRBJ2-5; 9 bases map to TRBD2. CDR3 size: 17 residues. The V gene's germline CDR1 is SGHAT and CDR2 FQDESV (reference sequence). V lost 0 bases to trimming and J lost 3 bases; unmatched junction nucleotides: 8. The CDR3, as DNA: TGTGCCAGCAGCTTAGCGATGATAGCGGGAGTCGAAGAGACCCAGTACTTC. Residues: CASSLAMIAGVEETQYF.

The chain combines TRBV27 with TRBJ2-7; TRBD1 matches 10 bases. CDR3 length: 17 amino acids. V was clipped by 3 bases and J by 3 bases; unmatched bases: 11. CDR1 and CDR2 from the germline V gene are MNHEY and SMNVEV (reference sequence). The CDR3 region has the DNA TGTGCCAGCAGTTTGTCTCTACTGGGACAGGGGATCTACGAGCAGTACTTC. Translating it yields CASSLSLLGQGIYEQYF.

The chain is built from TRBV5-4 and TRBJ1-5; tentatively, D is TRBD1 (5 bases). Germline CDR1 SGHNT, CDR2 YYREEE (reference sequence). Trimming removed 2 bases at V and 7 bases at J, with 7 bases between. CDR3 length equals 12 residues. In DNA form, the CDR3 reads TGTGCCAGCAGCTTAGGGACCCAGCCCCAGCATTTT. Translation gives CASSLGTQPQHF. Variable domain in full (rest from reference TRBV5-4 and TRBJ1-5): ETGVTQSPTHLIKTRGQQVTLRCSSQSGHNTVSWYQQALGQGPQFIFQYYREEENGRGNFPPRFSGLQFPNYSSELNVNALELDDSALYLCASSLGTQPQHFGDGTRLSIL.

This clone was found once. V usage is TRBV13 and J usage is TRBJ2-3; unclear D gene. Germline assignment: CDR1 PRHDT and CDR2 FYEKMQ (reference sequence). V lost 5 bases to trimming and J lost 0 bases, with 18 bases between them. The CDR3 is 17 residues long. This CDR3 is CASSPLFGELSTDTQYF. CDR3 nucleotides: TGTGCCAGCAGCCCCCTCTTCGGCGAACTAAGCACAGATACGCAGTATTTT.

This clone was recorded once. The V and J genes are TRBV29-1 and TRBJ2-3; perhaps TRBD2 as D (7 bases). The CDR3 has 13 residues. Trimming removed 5 bases at V and 4 bases at J, with 13 bases between. CDR1 is SQVTM, CDR2 ANQGSEA, per germline. The DNA of the CDR3 is TGCAGCGTTAGGGGGGGAGAGGCAGATACGCAGTATTTT. Its protein product is CSVRGGEADTQYF.

This clone appeared once. V usage is TRBV19 and J usage is TRBJ2-7; possibly TRBD2 for D (6 bases). Deletions cut 5 bases from V and 6 bases from J, with 14 bases between. Germline V gives CDR1 LNHDA, CDR2 SQIVND (reference sequence). The CDR3 consists of 13 residues. DNA for the CDR3: TGTGCCAGTAGTGCCGGGACCGGGGGCGAGCAGTACTTC. Amino acids: CASSAGTGGEQYF.

Regarding this clone: Within the sample, other DNA sequences also encode this same CDR3. This chain joins TRBV29-1 and TRBJ2-7; D uncertain. V shed 6 bases and J shed 3 bases, with 9 bases lying between them. This CDR3 is 11 amino acids long. The germline CDR1 and CDR2 sequences are SQVTM and ANQGSEA. CDR3 residues: CSVRTSYEQYF. CDR3 bases: TGCAGCGTCCGAACGAGCTACGAGCAGTACTTC.

V is TRBV4-1 and J is TRBJ2-7; tentatively, D is TRBD1 or TRBD2 (7 bases each). CDR3 length equals 15 residues. The germline V gene encodes CDR1 MGHRA and CDR2 YSYEKL. Between the trimmed V and J ends, which lost 1 base and 5 bases, there was a span of 15 bases. CDR3 in DNA: TGCGCCAGCAGCCAAGGACAGGGACTACCAAACGAGCAGTACTTC. It encodes CASSQGQGLPNEQYF.

This chain joins TRBV7-9 and TRBJ2-3, with TRBD1 matching over 7 bases. The ends lost 1 base at V and 2 bases at J; junction bases unmatched: 6. CDR3 size: 16 residues. The germline V gene encodes CDR1 SEHNR and CDR2 FQNEAQ (reference sequence). CDR3 nucleotide sequence: TGTGCCAGCAGCTTAGGGGGACAGATATTCACAGATACGCAGTATTTT. It specifies CASSLGGQIFTDTQYF.

This rearrangement joins TRBV27 to TRBJ2-7, with 7 bases lining up with TRBD1. The CDR3 covers 14 residues. Trimming took 6 bases from V and 3 from J; bases not matched to a gene: 8. The germline V gene has CDR1 MNHEY and CDR2 SMNVEV (reference sequence). In nucleotides, the CDR3 is TGTGCCAGCAGCAAGGGACAGCTCTTCTACGAGCAGTACTTC. Residues: CASSKGQLFYEQYF.

CDR3 sequence reads: CASSRDNQPQHF. As DNA, the CDR3 is TGTGCCAGCAGCCGAGACAATCAGCCCCAGCATTTT. The rearrangement joins TRBV5-6 to TRBJ1-5; no firm D call. Germline V gives CDR1 SGHDT, CDR2 YYEEEE. Trimming removed 4 bases at V and 3 bases at J, with 5 bases between. The CDR3 is made up of 12 amino acids.

The chain combines TRBV13 with TRBJ1-1; D perhaps matches TRBD1 (5 bases). V dropped 2 bases and J dropped 0 bases, with 7 bases sitting between them. CDR1 is PRHDT and CDR2 is FYEKMQ in the germline V gene (reference sequence). The CDR3 has 14 amino acids. For the CDR3, the DNA is TGTGCCAGCAGCTTACAGGGCGTGAACACTGAAGCTTTCTTT. Protein: CASSLQGVNTEAFF.

This chain links TRBV5-4 with TRBJ2-2; 16 bases are a match to TRBD2. From germline, CDR1 is SGHNT and CDR2 YYREEE (reference sequence). The CDR3 is 18 residues long. Trimming took 6 bases from V and 4 from J; bases not matched to a gene: 9. The DNA of the CDR3 is TGTGCCAGCACCCTGGGACTAGCGGGGGGGCTCCGCACCGGGGAGCTGTTTTTT. Translation gives CASTLGLAGGLRTGELFF.

This clone showed up just a few times. V is TRBV23-1 and J is TRBJ2-6; D is unclear. TRBV23-1 carries the ORF label, with uncertain function. The V and J ends lost 4 bases and 0 bases respectively, with 10 bases between them. The CDR3 is made up of 16 amino acids. The CDR3 loop is CASSPLHSSGANVLTF. The CDR3 DNA sequence: TGCGCCAGCAGTCCCCTCCACAGCTCTGGGGCCAACGTCCTGACTTTC.

The CDR3: CASSPTDHYNEQFF. Here the CDR3 DNA reads TGTGCCAGCAGCCCCACAGATCACTACAATGAGCAGTTCTTC. This sequence joins TRBV5-4 and TRBJ2-1; D not certain. This CDR3 spans 14 amino acids. Germline-derived CDR1 and CDR2 are SGHNT and YYREEE (reference sequence). Trimming took 4 bases from V and 3 from J, leaving 11 bases between them. Filled out from reference TRBV5-4 and TRBJ2-1, the complete variable domain reads ETGVTQSPTHLIKTRGQQVTLRCSSQSGHNTVSWYQQALGQGPQFIFQYYREEENGRGNFPPRFSGLQFPNYSSELNVNALELDDSALYLCASSPTDHYNEQFFGPGTRLTVL.

This chain links TRBV29-1 with TRBJ2-7; D is uncertain. Trimming shortened V by 5 bases and J by 3 bases, and 14 bases separated the two germline ends. The CDR3 length is 13 residues. Germline V lookup: CDR1 SQVTM, CDR2 ANQGSEA. The CDR3 loop reads CSVQRDNFYEQYF. The DNA of the CDR3 is TGCAGCGTTCAGCGCGACAACTTCTACGAGCAGTACTTC.

The V and J genes are TRBV6-5 and TRBJ2-7, with D tentatively TRBD2 (6 bases). V shed 6 bases and J shed 2 bases, with 11 bases lying between them. The CDR3 totals 13 residues. Germline V gene data show CDR1 as MNHEY and CDR2 as SVGAGI. The DNA for the CDR3 is TGTGCCAGCAGGGGACTCAACACCTACGAGCAGTACTTC. Protein: CASRGLNTYEQYF.